This T cell receptor beta chain was sequenced during a study of read filtering for tumor transcriptome and immune sequencing. Overall study context: RNA-seq yielded only about 75 to 1,400 TCR reads, IR-seq about 4 to 11 million.

The sample holds many counts of this clonotype. Its antigen is unidentified. Study-level points and caveats: In IR-seq, single-read clonotypes were around 80% of clonotypes but around 3.5% of reads. Compared with RNA-seq, IR-seq gave much higher clonotype depth and reliability.

Bone marrow was sampled from every patient at the time of active disease. This library used roughly 400 ng RNA and molecular barcoded adaptors spanning alpha/delta and beta/gamma chains. TCRdb used MiXCR to reprocess the reads, holding one entry per CDR3 protein. Counted here are around 58,000 distinct CDR3 sequences, over 11% occurring once; the ten biggest clones make up roughly 41%. This TCR was sampled from a donor aged 40 or over with multiple myeloma. Sequences were obtained from a population of CD138-negative cells sorted from bone marrow.

CDR3 protein: CASSQTSGRAEFF. As DNA, the CDR3 is TGTGCCAGCAGCCAGACTAGCGGGAGGGCCGAGTTCTTC. The rearrangement links TRBV7-8 to TRBJ2-1; TRBD2 aligns across 14 bases. Germline loops: CDR1 SGHVS, CDR2 FQNEAQ. The CDR3 extends over 13 amino acids. Germline trimming cut 5 bases from V and 14 bases from J; bases unmatched to any gene: 5.